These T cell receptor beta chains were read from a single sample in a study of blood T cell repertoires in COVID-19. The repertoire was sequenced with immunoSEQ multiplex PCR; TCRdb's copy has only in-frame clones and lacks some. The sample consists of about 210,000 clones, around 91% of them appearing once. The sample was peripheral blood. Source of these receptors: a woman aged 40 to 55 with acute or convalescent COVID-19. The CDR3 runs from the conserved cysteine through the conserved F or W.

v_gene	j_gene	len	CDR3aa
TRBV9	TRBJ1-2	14	CASSAHRGPYGYTF
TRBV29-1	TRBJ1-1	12	CSVAPTGIEAFF
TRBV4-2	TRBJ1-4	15	CASSQRQGLTEKLFF
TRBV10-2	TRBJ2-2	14	CASRGQGNTGELFF
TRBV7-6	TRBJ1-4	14	CASSPQGGDEKLFF
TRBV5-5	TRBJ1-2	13	CASSASGSGGYTF
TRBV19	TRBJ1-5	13	CASSRRDNQPQHF
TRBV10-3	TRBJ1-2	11	CAIGPGYGYTF
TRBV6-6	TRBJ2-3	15	CASSYPPRAADTQYF
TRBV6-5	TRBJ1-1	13	CASSYGGDTEAFF
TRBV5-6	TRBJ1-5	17	CASSLSSTGLFNQPQHF
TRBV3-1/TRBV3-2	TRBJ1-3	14	CASSQGNNPDTIYF
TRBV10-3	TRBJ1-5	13	CATRGVGGEPQHF
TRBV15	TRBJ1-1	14	CATSIPGLSTEAFF
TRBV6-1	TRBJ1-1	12	CASSEGSREAFF
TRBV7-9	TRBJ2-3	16	CASSLGRAFRPDTQYF
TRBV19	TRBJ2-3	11	CASGSSDTQYF
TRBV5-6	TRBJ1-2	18	CASSFLVRRPGQGGGYTF
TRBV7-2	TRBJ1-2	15	CASSSDRGSFYGYTF
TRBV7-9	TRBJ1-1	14	CASTLAQGRTEAFF
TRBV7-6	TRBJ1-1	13	CASSTQENTEAFF
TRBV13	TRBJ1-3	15	CASSSADVGGNTIYF
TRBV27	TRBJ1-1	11	CATLSNTEAFF
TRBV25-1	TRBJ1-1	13	CASSEYGGQKAFF
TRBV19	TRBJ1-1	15	CASRRGRARFAEAFF
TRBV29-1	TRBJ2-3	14	CSAVSGGAADTQYF
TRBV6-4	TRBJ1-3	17	CASSDWKLQRSGNTIYF
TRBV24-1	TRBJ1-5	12	CATSDEGQPQHF
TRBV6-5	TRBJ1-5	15	CASSASGGWGQPQHF
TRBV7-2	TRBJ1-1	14	CASSPTIQGAEAFF
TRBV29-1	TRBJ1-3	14	CSVVGDDSGNTIYF
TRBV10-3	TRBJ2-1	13	CAIRGQGNNEQFF
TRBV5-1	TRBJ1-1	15	CASSDTTGTLGEAFF
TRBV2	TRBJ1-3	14	CASSDRVPGNTIYF
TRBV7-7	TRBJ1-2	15	CASSLGVGGAYGYTF
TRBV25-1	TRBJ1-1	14	CASSDQGKNTEAFF
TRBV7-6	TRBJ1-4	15	CASSLVGLGNEKLFF
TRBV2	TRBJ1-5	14	CASSESLSNQPQHF
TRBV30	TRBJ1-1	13	CAWSENKNTEAFF
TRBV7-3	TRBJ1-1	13	CASSSQGYTEAFF
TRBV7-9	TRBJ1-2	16	CASSSWDREFVAGYTF
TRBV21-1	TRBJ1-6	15	CASSNRRQYSSPLHF
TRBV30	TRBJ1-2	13	CAWSVSRNYGYTF
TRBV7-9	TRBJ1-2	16	CASSLQGTLTNYGYTF
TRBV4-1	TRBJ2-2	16	CASSRTGTSDTGELFF
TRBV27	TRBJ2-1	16	CASRQHPGTGYNEQFF
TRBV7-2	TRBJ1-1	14	CASSLNGPNTEAFF
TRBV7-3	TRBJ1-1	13	CASSSGGNTEAFF
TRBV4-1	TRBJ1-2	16	CASSQDPGPGGYGYTF
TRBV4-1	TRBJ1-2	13	CASSRSGDNGYTF
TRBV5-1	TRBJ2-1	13	CASSLVADNEQFF
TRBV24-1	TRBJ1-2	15	CATSDAPGQGVGYTF
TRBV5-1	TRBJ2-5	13	CASSLSGAETQYF
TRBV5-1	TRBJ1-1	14	CASSLTGGNTEAFF
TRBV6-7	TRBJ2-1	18	CASSETGTGGKSYNEQFF
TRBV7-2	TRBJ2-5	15	CASSPLRGPWETQYF
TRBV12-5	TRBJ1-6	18	CASGLYQGSSSYNSPLHF
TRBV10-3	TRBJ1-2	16	CAISVDWTVLEDGYTF